This T cell receptor beta chain was identified during a study of CD8 T cells in ankylosing spondylitis. Study results and limitations: Disease-linked clones reportedly concentrated significantly in matched ankylosing spondylitis synovial fluid. Characteristic of ankylosing spondylitis blood, it appeared, was a TCR beta motif comprising roughly 8 highly homologous variants.

TCRdb redid the calling of the 5' RACE reads with MiXCR, one entry per CDR3 protein. The table records 30,000 to 45,000 distinct CDR3 sequences, over 10% of them present only once. The table lists this clonotype with a few counts. The antigen remains unidentified. Trimming left V 2 bases short and J 5 bases short, with 14 bases between. CDR3 length: 14 amino acids. Germline CDR1 is SGHRS and CDR2 is YFSETQ. Sequencing input: synovial fluid, either unsorted or a sorted T cell fraction (not recorded which). J is TRBJ2-7 and V is TRBV5-1; D may be TRBD1 or TRBD2 (5 bases each). The receptor's source is a male donor with ankylosing spondylitis. The CDR3, as DNA: TGCGCCAGCAGCTTCTGGGGGTTCGGGAACGAGCAGTACTTC. Protein: CASSFWGFGNEQYF.